This TCR beta chain emerged from a study of blood T cell repertoires in COVID-19. The CDR3 is 12 amino acids. Trimming cost V 6 bases and J 2 bases; bases outside gene matches: 1. Germline V gene sequence: CDR1 SNHLY, CDR2 FYNNEI. TCRdb keeps only in-frame clones here, not all; method: immunoSEQ multiplex PCR. The top ten hold approximately 6.2% of the sample, which has a few hundred thousand clones, about 87% seen once. The sequence came from a man aged 60 to 69 who had recovered from COVID-19. This chain links TRBV2 with TRBJ2-7; TRBD1 agrees at 7 bases. Sample: peripheral blood. This CDR3 reads CASRGQTYEQYF. The CDR3 nucleotides read TGTGCCAGCAGGGGACAGACCTACGAGCAGTACTTC.